This entry lists 28 T cell receptor beta chains sequenced from one sample in a study of blood T cell repertoires in COVID-19. Method: immunoSEQ multiplex PCR; TCRdb's copy keeps in-frame clones and lacks some. The sample records some 190,000 clones, approximately 80% being singletons. Sequencing input: PBMCs or T cells enriched from blood (not recorded which). The receptors were sampled from a man between 60 and 75 years old who had been exposed to COVID-19.

The gene calls are TRBV6-5 and TRBJ2-1, with 11 bases aligning to TRBD1. V gave up 2 bases and J gave up 5 bases; unmatched junction bases: 2. The germline gives CDR1 MNHEY, CDR2 SVGAGI. The CDR3 spans 15 residues. The DNA for the CDR3 is TGTGCCAGCAGTTACAAGGGACAGGGGGACAATGAGCAGTTCTTC. Its protein product is CASSYKGQGDNEQFF.

The chain is built from TRBV6-4 and TRBJ2-1; no clear D gene. V lost 2 bases and J lost 2, with 7 bases in between. Germline V gives CDR1 MRHNA, CDR2 SNTAGT. This CDR3 spans 14 amino acids. The CDR3 loop reads CASSDPPTYNEQFF. DNA for the CDR3: TGTGCCAGCAGTGACCCCCCAACCTACAATGAGCAGTTCTTC.

The rearrangement joins TRBV25-1 to TRBJ1-1; TRBD1 is a possible D gene (6 bases). The length of the CDR3 is 13 residues. V was clipped by 7 bases and J by 0 bases, with 9 bases between them. Germline CDR1 MGHDK, CDR2 SYGVNS. The CDR3 DNA reads as TGTGCCAGCAACAACAGGGTGAACACTGAAGCTTTCTTT. It translates to CASNNRVNTEAFF.

V is TRBV28 and J is TRBJ2-1; TRBD2 matches at 9 bases. The junction had 2 bases not matched to a gene; V was cut back by 3 bases and J by 2 bases. Per the germline V gene, CDR1 is MDHEN and CDR2 is SYDVKM. This CDR3 has 15 residues. CDR3 amino acids: CASSFLAGAYNEQFF. The CDR3 bases are TGTGCCAGCAGTTTCTTAGCGGGAGCCTACAATGAGCAGTTCTTC.

This clone was observed a handful of times. The J gene is TRBJ2-6, the V gene TRBV5-4; 7 positions match TRBD2. Per germline, CDR1 SGHNT and CDR2 YYREEE (reference sequence). The CDR3 covers 18 residues. Trimming at V came to 1 base and at J to 0 bases, leaving 7 bases not matched to a gene. The CDR3 loop reads CASSLPSGGRSGANVLTF. The CDR3 nucleotides read TGTGCCAGCAGCTTGCCTAGCGGAGGCCGCTCTGGGGCCAACGTCCTGACTTTC.

The genes are TRBV29-1 and TRBJ1-5, with 7 bases identical to TRBD1. V lost 7 bases to trimming and J lost 1 base; unmatched junction nucleotides: 1. Germline lookup yields CDR1 SQVTM and CDR2 ANQGSEA. The CDR3 sequence is 12 residues long. For the CDR3, the DNA is TGCAGCGCGGGACAGAGCAATCAGCCCCAGCATTTT. This gives the protein CSAGQSNQPQHF.

This clone showed up just a few times. V usage is TRBV11-2 and J usage is TRBJ2-7; 11 nucleotides match TRBD1. V gave up 0 bases and J gave up 2 bases; unmatched junction bases: 3. This CDR3 contains 16 residues. Germline V gene lookup returns CDR1 SGHAT and CDR2 FQNNGV. DNA for the CDR3: TGTGCCAGCAGCTTAGAGGGACAGGGGGTACCCTACGAGCAGTACTTC. It yields the protein CASSLEGQGVPYEQYF. Filled out from reference TRBV11-2 and TRBJ2-7, the complete variable domain reads EAGVAQSPRYKIIEKRQSVAFWCNPISGHATLYWYQQILGQGPKLLIQFQNNGVVDDSQLPKDRFSAERLKGVDSTLKIQPAKLEDSAVYLCASSLEGQGVPYEQYFGPGTRLTVT.

The rearrangement joins TRBV27 to TRBJ1-5; possibly TRBD1 for D (5 bases). The V gene's germline CDR1 is MNHEY and CDR2 SMNVEV (reference sequence). V lost 4 bases and J lost 1, with 11 bases in between. The CDR3 sequence is 15 residues long. CDR3 region: CASSSGGGSNQPQHF. The CDR3 DNA is TGTGCCAGCAGTTCCGGGGGGGGGAGCAATCAGCCCCAGCATTTT.

The CDR3 DNA reads as TGCAGCGCCACTGTGGTCTACGAGCAGTACTTC. This gives the protein CSATVVYEQYF. This chain uses TRBV29-1 with TRBJ2-7; no reliable D call. The CDR3 loop spans 11 amino acids. Germline assignment: CDR1 SQVTM and CDR2 ANQGSEA. The V gene lost 7 bases and the J gene lost 3 bases, with 10 bases spanning the gap.

The chain employs TRBV19 and TRBJ1-1; TRBD1 is a possible D gene (5 bases). CDR1 and CDR2 (germline): LNHDA, SQIVND (reference sequence). Trimming removed 3 bases from V and 5 bases from J, with 13 bases in between. CDR3 length: 14 residues. The CDR3, as DNA: TGTGCCAGTAGTATCGGGGGACTTAGGACTGAAGCTTTCTTT. This translates into CASSIGGLRTEAFF. Full variable domain (missing parts from reference TRBV19 and TRBJ1-1): DGGITQSPKYLFRKEGQNVTLSCEQNLNHDAMYWYRQDPGQGLRLIYYSQIVNDFQKGDIAEGYSVSREKKESFPLTVTSAQKNPTAFYLCASSIGGLRTEAFFGQGTRLTVV.

The J gene is TRBJ2-5, the V gene TRBV25-1; 7 bases are a match to TRBD1. CDR3 size: 14 residues. Germline values: CDR1 MGHDK, CDR2 SYGVNS. V shed 7 bases, J shed 4 bases, and the junction held 9 bases outside the gene matches. CDR3: CASTPTGSGETQYF. The CDR3 DNA follows: TGTGCCAGCACCCCGACAGGGTCGGGAGAGACCCAGTACTTC.

On this clone: This CDR3 is also generated by other DNA sequences in the sample. V is TRBV27 and J is TRBJ2-1, with a weak D call TRBD1 (5 bases). The germline gives CDR1 MNHEY, CDR2 SMNVEV (reference sequence). The CDR3 sequence is 15 residues long. Deletions cut 4 bases from V and 5 bases from J, with 15 bases between. In DNA, the CDR3 is TGTGCCAGCAGTTATTTAGGACATACTGACAATGAGCAGTTCTTC. It yields the protein CASSYLGHTDNEQFF.

V is TRBV7-9 and J is TRBJ1-3; 8 bases map to TRBD1. The J segment lost 0 bases and the V segment lost 5 bases, leaving 6 bases of the junction unmatched. Germline assignment: CDR1 SEHNR and CDR2 FQNEAQ (reference sequence). The CDR3 totals 16 residues. The CDR3 loop is CASSLDRGLSGNTIYF. Here the CDR3 DNA reads TGTGCCAGCAGCCTCGACAGGGGCCTCTCTGGAAACACCATATATTTT.

The sample holds one count of this clone. V usage is TRBV4-1 and J usage is TRBJ1-4, with a possible D match to TRBD1 (5 bases). Deletions cut 2 bases from V and 4 bases from J, with 8 bases between. Germline V gene lookup returns CDR1 MGHRA and CDR2 YSYEKL. The CDR3 runs 14 residues. In nucleotides, the CDR3 is TGCGCCAGCAGCCAACAGGGTTATAATGAAAAACTGTTTTTT. This sequence encodes CASSQQGYNEKLFF.

The chain has TRBV5-1 and TRBJ2-6, with D possibly matching TRBD1 (6 bases). V gave up 0 bases and J gave up 3 bases, with 16 bases separating them. Germline values: CDR1 SGHRS, CDR2 YFSETQ. This CDR3 has 18 residues. CDR3 coding DNA: TGCGCCAGCAGCTTGGCCGGGGCAGGGGTCGGTGGGGCCAACGTCCTGACTTTC. Translating gives CASSLAGAGVGGANVLTF.

The V gene is TRBV7-9, the J gene TRBJ1-1; D possibly corresponds to TRBD1 (6 bases). Looked up from germline, CDR1 is SEHNR and CDR2 is FQNEAQ (reference sequence). The CDR3 has 14 amino acids. Trimming removed 5 bases at V and 3 bases at J, with 13 bases between. DNA of the CDR3: TGTGCCAGCAGCCAAAGAGGGGGTGACACTGAAGCTTTCTTT. Amino acid sequence: CASSQRGGDTEAFF.

V and J are TRBV9 and TRBJ2-5; TRBD1 is a possible D gene (8 bases). V was cut by 1 base and J by 4 bases, with 17 bases left in between. This CDR3 has 16 amino acids. The germline CDR1 and CDR2 sequences are SGDLS and YYNGEE. The CDR3 region has the DNA TGTGCCAGCAGCGTAAGGAACAGGGGGGGAGCAGAGACCCAGTACTTC. Protein sequence: CASSVRNRGGAETQYF.

The V gene is TRBV18, the J gene TRBJ2-7; TRBD2 is a possible D gene (6 bases). V lost 4 bases and J 5 bases, leaving 15 bases between the germline ends. The CDR3 is made up of 14 amino acids. The germline CDR1 and CDR2 sequences are KGHSH and LQKENI. The CDR3, as DNA: TGTGCCAGCTCACTTGTTATAACTAGCAACGAGCAGTACTTC. It is translated as CASSLVITSNEQYF. Full variable domain (rest looked up from reference TRBV18 and TRBJ2-7): NAGVMQNPRHLVRRRGQEARLRCSPMKGHSHVYWYRQLPEEGLKFMVYLQKENIIDESGMPKERFSAEFPKEGPSILRIQQVVRGDSAAYFCASSLVITSNEQYFGPGTRLTVT.

The gene calls are TRBV30 and TRBJ1-6; possible D gene TRBD1, 6 bases. The CDR3 is 17 residues long. Germline V CDR1 and CDR2: GTSNPN, SVGIG (reference sequence). Trimming removed 3 bases at V and 7 bases at J, with 22 bases between. This CDR3 is CAWSRNPGGARNSPLHF. CDR3 nucleotides: TGTGCCTGGAGCCGCAACCCTGGGGGGGCTCGAAATTCACCCCTCCACTTT.

The chain uses TRBV30 and TRBJ1-1, with 9 bases lining up with TRBD1. With 3 bases clipped from V and 5 bases from J, the junction kept 13 bases outside the gene matches. The CDR3 sequence is 16 residues long. Per the germline V gene, CDR1 is GTSNPN and CDR2 is SVGIG (reference sequence). Written as DNA, the CDR3 is TGTGCCTGGAGCACCCGCCTGGGACAGGGCGGGACTGAAGCTTTCTTT. It codes for CAWSTRLGQGGTEAFF.

The rearrangement uses TRBV19 and TRBJ2-7; 7 bases line up with TRBD1. This CDR3 is 13 amino acids long. The V segment lost 4 bases and the J segment 7 bases; nucleotides outside the gene matches: 7. The germline V gene encodes CDR1 LNHDA and CDR2 SQIVND (reference sequence). The CDR3 DNA reads as TGTGCCAGTAGTACGGACAGGTTGGCTGAGCAGTACTTC. Encoded protein: CASSTDRLAEQYF.

This sequence joins TRBV10-3 and TRBJ2-5, with 7 bases matching TRBD1. CDR1 and CDR2 from the germline V gene are ENHRY and SYGVKD. The J segment lost 3 bases and the V segment lost 6 bases, leaving 4 bases of the junction unmatched. This CDR3 has 13 residues. The CDR3 DNA reads as TGTGCCATCAGGAACACAGGGGAAGAGACCCAGTACTTC. Its protein is CAIRNTGEETQYF.

This clone has only a few counts. This sequence joins TRBV19 and TRBJ1-2, with unresolved D. Germline CDR1 is LNHDA and CDR2 is SQIVND (reference sequence). This CDR3 region has 15 residues. Trimming removed 5 bases at V and 0 bases at J, with 13 bases between. The CDR3: CASSQVGRANYGYTF. The CDR3 nucleotides read TGTGCCAGTAGTCAAGTGGGCCGAGCTAACTATGGCTACACCTTC.

This clone appeared a few times. Written as DNA, the CDR3 is TGTGCCAGCAGCTTAGGGAGGACAGTGAACACTGAAGCTTTCTTT. The encoded protein is CASSLGRTVNTEAFF. The rearrangement uses TRBV11-3 and TRBJ1-1, with D possibly matching TRBD1 (6 bases). The V end was cut by 1 base, the J end by 0 bases, with 9 bases between. The CDR3 consists of 15 residues. The germline gives CDR1 SGHNT, CDR2 YENEEA.

J is TRBJ2-2 and V is TRBV5-1; D is perhaps TRBD1 (5 bases). The CDR3 runs to 16 residues. V was clipped by 4 bases and J by 1 base, with 14 bases between them. Per germline, CDR1 SGHRS and CDR2 YFSETQ. This chain's CDR3 is CASSPLTVENTGELFF. As DNA, the CDR3 is TGCGCCAGCAGCCCCCTGACAGTTGAGAACACCGGGGAGCTGTTTTTT.

In nucleotides, the CDR3 is TGTGCCAGCAGTTTGACAGATCAGCCCCAGCATTTT. Its translation is CASSLTDQPQHF. The chain is built from TRBV28 and TRBJ1-5; possible D gene TRBD1, 5 bases. This CDR3 spans 12 amino acids. Germline V lookup: CDR1 MDHEN, CDR2 SYDVKM. Between the trimmed V and J ends, which lost 3 bases and 5 bases, there was a span of 5 bases.

V gene TRBV11-2 combines with J gene TRBJ2-7; D is perhaps TRBD2 (6 bases). Germline V gene sequence: CDR1 SGHAT, CDR2 FQNNGV. This CDR3 has 15 residues. V was trimmed by 2 bases and J by 7 bases, leaving 18 bases between them. CDR3 DNA sequence: TGTGCCAGCAGCTTACGGGGGACGGCTCAAGGAGAGCAGTACTTC. Amino acid sequence: CASSLRGTAQGEQYF.

The chain joins TRBV30 to TRBJ2-5, with a weak D call TRBD2 (6 bases). The germline CDR1 and CDR2 sequences are GTSNPN and SVGIG (reference sequence). V dropped 1 base and J dropped 4 bases, with 10 bases sitting between them. CDR3 length: 13 residues. CDR3 nucleotides: TGTGCCTGGAGTGCGGGACTGCGAGAGACCCAGTACTTC. It encodes CAWSAGLRETQYF.